Listed here is a single T cell receptor beta chain. These data belong to a study of blood T cell repertoires in COVID-19. About the study: PBMCs, B-cell-depleted T cells, or T cells provided the cDNA or gDNA that made up the material.

Per the study methods: It was from reference gene primer amplification that nucleated cell counts were estimated. Sequencing was performed with immunoSEQ multiplex PCR; in TCRdb, only in-frame clones are kept and a portion is missing. V and J calls and clone size are given by that table; D and trimming were obtained from the DNA. The table lists a few hundred thousand clones, approximately 82% of them singletons, with around 3.3% in the top ten. Trimming removed 1 base from V and 4 bases from J, with 7 bases in between. Germline-derived CDR1 and CDR2 are SGHNT and YENEEA. The CDR3 consists of 13 residues.

The chain recombines TRBV11-3 with TRBJ1-2; D is ambiguous. The sequence derives from a woman over 75 with acute or convalescent COVID-19. The specimen sequenced was peripheral blood. The DNA for the CDR3 is TGTGCCAGCAGCTTAGTGTCAGGCTATGGCTACACCTTC. Translated: CASSLVSGYGYTF.